This T cell receptor (beta chain) came from a study of CD8+ T cells in alopecia areata (dated by TCRdb to 2016 to 2018). Turning to the overall study: The treated patients, all with moderate-to-severe alopecia areata, were enrolled in an open-label pilot trial of oral tofacitinib given at 5 to 10 mg twice daily. Patients received tofacitinib for 6 to 18 months and were then followed off drug for 6 months to check for delayed response and recurrence. The SALT score, which quantifies the percentage of affected scalp surface area, was used to measure disease severity in treated patients. The study used high-throughput TCRbeta sequencing to examine T cell clonal expansion in alopecia areata, in both the C3H/HeJ mouse model and human patients. Human TCRbeta sequencing covered scalp tissue and sorted CD4+ and CD8+ peripheral blood T cells from patchy and totalis/universalis alopecia areata patients and healthy controls. Biopsies were taken from tofacitinib-treated patients at baseline and again at 4 and 24 weeks into treatment, and several of those patients also had a later scalp biopsy. Scalp clonality was compared among normal scalp (n=4), patchy alopecia areata scalp (n=8), and alopecia totalis/universalis scalp (n=8). The RNA source kit depended on sample type: the PAXgene miRNA kit for fixed scalp, the miRNeasy kit for PBMCs, and the RNeasy kit for mouse skin. Amplification of TCRbeta CDR3 regions was done by immunoSEQ multiplex PCR using 35 Vbeta forward primers and 13 Jbeta reverse primers. Study-wide findings and limitations: Shared TCR sequences between patients were less evident than in mice, which may be partly attributable to HLA diversity in the patient population. Unlike mouse skin, where gammadelta T cells dominate, normal human skin contains resident alphabeta T cells that get sequenced too, which complicates analysis of the scalp TCR repertoire. Tofacitinib significantly decreased scalp clonality and the number of expanded CD8+ clones among the top 100 scalp clones. During tofacitinib treatment, many expanded lesional clones remained in scalp and blood, and this persistence may partly explain relapse after treatment is stopped. Because the treated cohort was small and had just a single nonresponder, larger studies are needed to establish links between baseline CD8+ expansion and response. Compared with normal scalp, lesional scalp had higher clonality and more expanded CD8+ clones, particularly in alopecia totalis/universalis, a pattern that suggests antigenic drive.

This clone was seen only once. Its recognized antigen is unknown. No base quality values were provided; no much bigger clone lies one nucleotide off. For CDR1 and CDR2, the germline V gene lists SGDLS and YYNGEE. Here V drops 0 bases and J drops 12 bases, and the junction holds 10 bases not matched to any gene. Including cysteine and phenylalanine, the CDR3 has 16 amino acids. The only DNA kept is the CDR3, 48 bases in frame from the first base. The intended sense of this specimen's time point label: 4 weeks on oral tofacitinib. The intended sense of this specimen's treatment or condition label: oral pan-JAK inhibitor, 5-10 mg twice daily. Lesional scalp punch biopsies and peripheral blood were obtained from alopecia areata patients. After PBMCs were isolated by density centrifugation and stained for CD3, CD4 and CD8, a FACSAria was used to sort CD4+ and CD8+ T cells. Libraries came from the immunoSEQ multiplex PCR assay. RNA was extracted from all samples and reverse transcribed into cDNA as template for TCR sequencing. First-strand cDNA was synthesized using SuperScript III with a 2:1 mix of oligo-dT and random hexamers. A synthetic immune receptor repertoire was used to assess amplification bias, and residual bias was removed computationally. From the authors' description of their analysis: Raw reads were preprocessed to remove errors, and CDR3 was defined by IMGT conventions from the conserved cysteine to phenylalanine. Clonality was computed as 1 minus the Shannon entropy, with the entropy normalized by log2 of the number of productive unique TCRs. CD4 or CD8 identity of scalp clones was inferred by cross-referencing scalp TCRbeta sequences with sorted blood CD4 and CD8 repertoires. TCRdb limited this immuneACCESS table to in-frame rearrangements with V and J called. A share of clones is missing; checked studies link under half to unresolved V genes, and the rest is unexplained. The V and J calls and the clone size are those of that table, but D and trimming were determined from the DNA. This sample lists roughly 100,000 clones; 60% to 65% were detected once. Roughly a sixth of the sample rests with the top ten.

Rearrangement joined TRBV9 to TRBJ2-1; a stretch of 12 junction bases matches TRBD2. This clonotype originated in a human donor with alopecia areata. The sequencing here drew on CD8+ T cells sorted from blood, taken at week 4, from a patient treated with tofacitinib. The sequenced DNA is TGTGCCAGCAGCGTAGCTAGACTAGCGGGAGTGGAGGGGCAGTTCTTC. Translated, this gives CASSVARLAGVEGQFF.